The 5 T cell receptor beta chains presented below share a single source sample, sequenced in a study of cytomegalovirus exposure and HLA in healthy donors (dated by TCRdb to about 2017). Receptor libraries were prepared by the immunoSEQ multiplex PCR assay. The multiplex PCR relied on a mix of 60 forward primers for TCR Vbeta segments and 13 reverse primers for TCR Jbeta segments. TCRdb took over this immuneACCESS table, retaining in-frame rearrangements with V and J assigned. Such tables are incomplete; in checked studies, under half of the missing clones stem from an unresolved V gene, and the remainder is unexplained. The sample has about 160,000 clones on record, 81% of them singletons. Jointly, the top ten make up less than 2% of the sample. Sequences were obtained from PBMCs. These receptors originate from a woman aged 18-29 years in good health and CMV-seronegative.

This CDR3 reads CASSQGGGGQERPPTTNEKLFF. The CDR3, as DNA: TGCGCCAGCAGCCAAGGGGGAGGGGGACAGGAGCGACCTCCAACAACTAATGAAAAACTGTTTTTT. This chain uses TRBV4-1 with TRBJ1-4, with 8 bases matching TRBD1. In germline, CDR1 is MGHRA, CDR2 YSYEKL. The CDR3 has 22 residues. The trim removed 1 base at V and 0 bases at J, leaving 19 bases unmatched.

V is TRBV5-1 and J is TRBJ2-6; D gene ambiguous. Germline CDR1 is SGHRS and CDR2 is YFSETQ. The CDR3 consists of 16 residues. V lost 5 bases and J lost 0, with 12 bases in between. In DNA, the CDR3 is TGCGCCAGCAGTCCCAGGTTTAGCTCTGGGGCCAACGTCCTGACTTTC. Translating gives CASSPRFSSGANVLTF.

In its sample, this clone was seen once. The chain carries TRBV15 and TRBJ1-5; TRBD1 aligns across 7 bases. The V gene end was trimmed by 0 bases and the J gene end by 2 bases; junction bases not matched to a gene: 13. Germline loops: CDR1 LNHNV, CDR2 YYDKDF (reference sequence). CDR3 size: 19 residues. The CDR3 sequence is CATSRDERGRGGGNQPQHF. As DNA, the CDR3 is TGTGCCACCAGCAGAGATGAAAGGGGGCGAGGTGGGGGCAATCAGCCCCAGCATTTT.

CDR3 coding DNA: TGTGCCAGCAGCCCTAAAAGGGGCAGAAGGAATCAGCCCCAGCATTTT. As protein: CASSPKRGRRNQPQHF. The chain carries TRBV7-2 and TRBJ1-5; a weak D match, TRBD1 (5 bases). The CDR3 sequence is 16 residues long. The germline V and J ends were trimmed by 5 bases and 4 bases, with 18 bases remaining between them. Germline V gene sequence: CDR1 SGHTA, CDR2 FQGNSA. Supplemented by reference TRBV7-2 and TRBJ1-5, the full variable domain reads GAGVSQSPSNKVTEKGKDVELRCDPISGHTALYWYRQSLGQGLEFLIYFQGNSAPDKSGLPSDRFSAERTGGSVSTLTIQRTQQEDSAVYLCASSPKRGRRNQPQHFGDGTRLSIL.

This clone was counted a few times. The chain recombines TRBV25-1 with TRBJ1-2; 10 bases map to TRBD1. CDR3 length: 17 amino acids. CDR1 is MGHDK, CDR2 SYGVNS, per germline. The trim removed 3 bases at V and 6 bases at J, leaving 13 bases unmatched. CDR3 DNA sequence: TGTGCCAGCAGTGACGAGTTTAGGGGACAGGGGTCGGATGGCTACACCTTC. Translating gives CASSDEFRGQGSDGYTF.